The 10 T cell receptor beta chains listed next were all sequenced from one sample in a study of blood T cells in healthy people across ages. Through a sample-barcoded 5' primer and a J-beta primer mix, a second PCR was run for about 6 to 11 cycles. TCRdb called the 5' RACE reads again in MiXCR, with one record for every CDR3 protein. The sample holds about 1,000,000 distinct CDR3 sequences, around 43% seen once. The source material was blood. Receptors were obtained from a woman between 55 and 75 years old in good health.

The chain joins TRBV20-1 to TRBJ2-1; D perhaps matches TRBD1 (6 bases). The germline CDR1 and CDR2 sequences are DFQATT and SNEGSKA (reference sequence). The CDR3 extends over 15 amino acids. V lost 1 base and J lost 4, with 14 bases in between. The CDR3 coding sequence is TGCAGTGCTAGAGGCAAAGGGGGATTTTACAATGAGCAGTTCTTC. Its protein is CSARGKGGFYNEQFF.

The J gene is TRBJ2-3, the V gene TRBV5-5, with 7 bases identical to TRBD2. V shed 1 base, J shed 6 bases, and the junction held 11 bases outside the gene matches. Germline assignment: CDR1 SGHKS and CDR2 YYEKEE (reference sequence). This CDR3 contains 16 residues. The CDR3 DNA follows: TGTGCCAGCAGCTTGAGGGGCGGGAGCTCTGGGGATACGCAGTATTTT. Protein: CASSLRGGSSGDTQYF.

The sample holds a few counts of this clonotype. V usage is TRBV10-3 and J usage is TRBJ2-3; 8 positions match TRBD2. CDR3 length: 14 residues. Looked up from germline, CDR1 is ENHRY and CDR2 is SYGVKD. J lost 2 bases, V lost 9 bases, and 7 bases had no gene match. The CDR3 loop is CAIRAGETTDTQYF. Written as DNA, the CDR3 is TGTGCCATACGAGCGGGAGAAACCACAGATACGCAGTATTTT.

This clonotype was seen a few times. V is TRBV5-6 and J is TRBJ2-4, with 7 positions matching TRBD1. The J call may be mistaken, given a closer DNA end match to TRBJ2-7. Germline loops: CDR1 SGHDT, CDR2 YYEEEE. The CDR3 covers 14 residues. In DNA, the CDR3 is TGTGCCAGCAGCTCCCCCCGATACAGGGGCGAGCAGTACTTC. It encodes CASSSPRYRGEQYF.

This chain uses TRBV20-1 with TRBJ1-2, with unresolved D. V was clipped by 3 bases and J by 3 bases, with 5 bases between them. The CDR3 has 11 residues. CDR1 and CDR2 from the germline V gene are DFQATT and SNEGSKA (reference sequence). CDR3 nucleotides: TGCAGTGCTAGGACGGACTATGGCTACACCTTC. Encoded protein: CSARTDYGYTF.

This clonotype came up a few times. This chain uses TRBV4-1 with TRBJ1-2, with 7 bases identical to TRBD1. The germline V gene encodes CDR1 MGHRA and CDR2 YSYEKL. V was pared by 0 bases and J by 7 bases, with 17 bases of the junction left unmatched. This CDR3 region has 18 residues. Here the CDR3 reads CASSQDAGGGGVRSGYTF. The CDR3, as DNA: TGCGCCAGCAGCCAAGACGCAGGGGGAGGGGGCGTGAGAAGTGGCTACACCTTC.

As concerns this clonotype: Germline and junction disagree at one end, which may indicate a read error. The rearrangement links TRBV4-1 to TRBJ1-6; unclear D gene. The CDR3 is 16 amino acids. Germline V lookup: CDR1 MGHRA, CDR2 YSYEKL. CDR3 residues: CAGSQDTAVNNSPLHF. In nucleotides, the CDR3 is TGCGCCGGCAGCCAAGATACCGCGGTTAATAATTCACCCCTCCACTTT.

This chain joins TRBV20-1 and TRBJ2-4; perhaps TRBD2 as D (5 bases). There are 10 residues in the CDR3. The germline V gene has CDR1 DFQATT and CDR2 SNEGSKA (reference sequence). V lost 5 bases and J lost 13, with 12 bases in between. CDR3 in DNA: TGCAGTGCTGGGCGTGGGGAGCAGTACTTC. Translation gives CSAGRGEQYF.

The chain is built from TRBV3-1 and TRBJ2-7; 7 nucleotides agree with TRBD1. Trimming took 0 bases from V and 1 from J; bases not matched to a gene: 9. The CDR3 length is 17 residues. Germline CDR1 and CDR2: LGHDT and YNNKEL (reference sequence). This CDR3 reads CASSQDVRGTESYEQYF. The CDR3 coding sequence is TGTGCCAGCAGCCAAGACGTTAGGGGGACAGAGTCCTACGAGCAGTACTTC.

A remark on this clonotype: At one end the junction does not follow the germline gene, possibly because of a read error. V and J are TRBV28 and TRBJ2-1; D not resolved. The CDR3 contains 14 residues. Germline V gene sequence: CDR1 MDHEN, CDR2 SYDVKM. DNA of the CDR3: TGTGCCGGCAGCTCCTCTTGGATGGCAAGTGAGCAGTTCTTC. This gives the protein CAGSSSWMASEQFF.